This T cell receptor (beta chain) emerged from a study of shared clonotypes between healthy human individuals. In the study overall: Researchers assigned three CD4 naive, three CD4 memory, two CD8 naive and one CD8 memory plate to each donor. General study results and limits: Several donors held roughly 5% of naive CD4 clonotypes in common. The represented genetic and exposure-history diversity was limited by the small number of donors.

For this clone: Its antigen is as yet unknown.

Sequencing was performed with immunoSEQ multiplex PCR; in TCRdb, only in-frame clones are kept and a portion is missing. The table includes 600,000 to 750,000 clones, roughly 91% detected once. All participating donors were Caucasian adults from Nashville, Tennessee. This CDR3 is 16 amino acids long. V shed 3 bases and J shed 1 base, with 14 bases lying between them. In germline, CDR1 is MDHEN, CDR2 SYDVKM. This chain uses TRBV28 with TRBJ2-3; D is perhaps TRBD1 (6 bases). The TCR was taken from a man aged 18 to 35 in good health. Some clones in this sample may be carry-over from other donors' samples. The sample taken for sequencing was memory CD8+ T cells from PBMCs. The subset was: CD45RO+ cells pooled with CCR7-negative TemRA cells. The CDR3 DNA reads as TGTGCCAGCAGTTTGGGAACTCAGGGGCGCACAGATACGCAGTATTTT. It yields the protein CASSLGTQGRTDTQYF.